This T cell receptor beta chain was observed in a study of OX40 agonist ivuxolimab in advanced cancers. With 10 bases removed from V and 7 bases from J, the gap between germline ends came to 19 bases. The CDR3 extends over 13 amino acids. Germline CDR1 and CDR2: MNHEY and SVGAGI. Repertoires were generated with immunoSEQ multiplex PCR, while TCRdb's copy carries only in-frame clones and drops some. Of roughly 45,000 clones in the sample, about three quarters are singletons; the top ten hold 6.5% to 9%. Study-level findings and limits: Doses of 0.1 to 3.0 mg/kg were accompanied by clonal expansion of CD4+ and CD8+ blood T cells by week 6.

This clone has a single count. Antigen specificity is unknown. V and J are TRBV6-5 and TRBJ1-2; no clear D. The origin of this receptor is an adult with an advanced solid tumor such as melanoma, head and neck, liver or kidney cancer. Specimen: CD4+ or CD8+ T cells sorted from blood, collected in a trial of the OX40 agonist ivuxolimab. The CDR3 bases are TGTGCCACCAAATCCGGGAGCTTGGGTGGCTACACCTTC. Amino acids: CATKSGSLGGYTF.